The 28 T cell receptor beta chains listed next were all sequenced from one sample in a study of blood T cell repertoires in COVID-19. TCRdb's copy holds only in-frame clones and misses some; the assay was immunoSEQ multiplex PCR. This table has approximately 120,000 clones, 75% to 90% appearing once. The sample was peripheral blood. All receptors derive from a human donor in a cohort sampled during active COVID-19.

This chain's CDR3 is CASSGQNGEASRGPWGYTF. CDR3 sequence (DNA): TGTGCCAGCAGTGGACAAAATGGGGAAGCCTCCAGGGGGCCGTGGGGCTACACCTTC. The chain joins TRBV2 to TRBJ1-2; 8 bases agree with TRBD1. This CDR3 contains 19 residues. V lost 4 bases, J lost 8 bases, and 24 bases stayed unmatched. Per germline, CDR1 SNHLY and CDR2 FYNNEI.

The rearrangement links TRBV6-5 to TRBJ1-2; TRBD1 is a possible D gene (6 bases). The CDR3 spans 13 residues. CDR1 and CDR2 (germline): MNHEY, SVGAGI. V lost 4 bases and J 8 bases, leaving 14 bases between the germline ends. The CDR3 protein is CASSSRQGWGYTF. CDR3 in DNA: TGTGCCAGCAGTTCCCGGCAGGGGTGGGGCTACACCTTC.

The chain recombines TRBV7-3 with TRBJ2-1, with 13 bases that match TRBD2. Trimming took 5 bases from V and 8 from J; bases not matched to a gene: 12. The CDR3 is made up of 17 amino acids. Looked up from germline, CDR1 is SGHTA and CDR2 is FQGTGA. CDR3 sequence (DNA): TGTGCCAGCAGCCCGAACCTGACTAGCGGGGGGCCACATGAGCAGTTCTTC. Translating it yields CASSPNLTSGGPHEQFF.

The rearrangement joins TRBV10-3 to TRBJ2-3, with TRBD1 matching over 10 bases. V was pared by 4 bases and J by 2 bases, with 6 bases of the junction left unmatched. The length of the CDR3 is 16 residues. Looked up from germline, CDR1 is ENHRY and CDR2 is SYGVKD. The CDR3 reads CAISGRTGGHTDTQYF. CDR3 coding DNA: TGTGCCATCAGTGGTAGGACAGGGGGACACACAGATACGCAGTATTTT.

The genes are TRBV27 and TRBJ2-1; D is perhaps TRBD1 (6 bases). Germline CDR1 reads MNHEY; CDR2 reads SMNVEV (reference sequence). V gave up 6 bases and J gave up 4 bases, with 10 bases separating them. The CDR3 totals 13 residues. The CDR3 loop is CASRADSYNEQFF. For the CDR3, the DNA is TGTGCCAGCAGAGCGGACAGTTACAATGAGCAGTTCTTC.

The chain combines TRBV9 with TRBJ1-2, with unresolved D. Trimming pared 0 bases from V and 3 bases from J, leaving 6 bases between. Germline V lookup: CDR1 SGDLS, CDR2 YYNGEE. The CDR3 has 13 amino acids. Written as DNA, the CDR3 is TGTGCCAGCAGCGTAGCTGGAGACTATGGCTACACCTTC. It translates to CASSVAGDYGYTF.

In DNA, the CDR3 is TGTGCCAGCAGCTTAAACGGACAGGGGATTTACGAGCAGTACTTC. Translated, it gives CASSLNGQGIYEQYF. This sequence joins TRBV5-4 and TRBJ2-7; 9 positions agree with TRBD1. CDR3 length: 15 amino acids. Trimming removed 2 bases from V and 4 bases from J; junction bases left unmatched: 7. Germline CDR1 reads SGHNT; CDR2 reads YYREEE (reference sequence).

The CDR3 DNA reads TGTGCCAGCAGCTTCGCGGGGGTGAAGTACTTC. Protein product: CASSFAGVKYF. The J gene is TRBJ2-5, the V gene TRBV7-2, with TRBD2 matching 7 bases. The CDR3 has 11 residues. CDR1 SGHTA and CDR2 FQGNSA come from the germline V gene. V dropped 3 bases and J dropped 12; count of bases not matched to a gene: 4.

The chain combines TRBV19 with TRBJ2-5; D perhaps matches TRBD2 (6 bases). The CDR3 is 14 amino acids. Germline V gene sequence: CDR1 LNHDA, CDR2 SQIVND (reference sequence). Trimming cost V 3 bases and J 2 bases, with 10 bases left between them. The CDR3 nucleotides read TGTGCCAGTAGTATTGGGGGGTATCAAGAGACCCAGTACTTC. Translated, it gives CASSIGGYQETQYF. The full variable domain, with the rest looked up from reference TRBV19 and TRBJ2-5, is DGGITQSPKYLFRKEGQNVTLSCEQNLNHDAMYWYRQDPGQGLRLIYYSQIVNDFQKGDIAEGYSVSREKKESFPLTVTSAQKNPTAFYLCASSIGGYQETQYFGPGTRLLVL.

The chain carries TRBV28 and TRBJ1-5; 11 bases are shared with TRBD1. The trim removed 5 bases at V and 7 bases at J, leaving 13 bases unmatched. The length of the CDR3 is 17 residues. The germline V gene has CDR1 MDHEN and CDR2 SYDVKM. CDR3 sequence reads: CASSPRTGTGGRQPQHF. DNA of the CDR3: TGTGCCAGCAGTCCTAGGACCGGGACAGGGGGTCGGCAGCCCCAGCATTTT.

The chain has TRBV7-3 and TRBJ1-5; 8 bases match TRBD1. The CDR3 contains 17 residues. The V segment lost 0 bases and the J segment 5 bases; nucleotides outside the gene matches: 9. Per germline, CDR1 SGHTA and CDR2 FQGTGA. CDR3 residues: CASSLTLTDREDQPQHF. CDR3 nucleotide sequence: TGTGCCAGCAGCTTAACCCTTACGGACAGGGAGGATCAGCCCCAGCATTTT.

This chain connects TRBV5-1 to TRBJ1-3, with 8 bases lining up with TRBD1. CDR1 and CDR2 from the germline V gene are SGHRS and YFSETQ. V lost 4 bases and J lost 8; bases outside the gene matches: 5. This CDR3 is 13 amino acids long. The CDR3 nucleotides read TGCGCCAGCAGCACAGGACAGGGTGACACCATATATTTT. Its translation: CASSTGQGDTIYF.

The chain uses TRBV4-2 and TRBJ2-5; 15 positions agree with TRBD2. The V segment lost 3 bases and the J segment 1 base; nucleotides outside the gene matches: 6. Germline V gene sequence: CDR1 LGHNA, CDR2 YNFKEQ. This CDR3 is 18 amino acids long. CDR3 region: CASSHGLAGGPTQETQYF. The CDR3 DNA follows: TGTGCCAGCAGCCATGGACTAGCGGGGGGGCCGACCCAAGAGACCCAGTACTTC.

The CDR3 spells CASSSGTRSTDTQYF. In nucleotides, the CDR3 is TGTGCCAGCAGCTCCGGGACTAGAAGCACAGATACGCAGTATTTT. The gene calls are TRBV2 and TRBJ2-3; 8 bases match TRBD2. CDR1 SNHLY and CDR2 FYNNEI come from the germline V gene. V was clipped by 6 bases and J by 0 bases; unmatched bases: 5. The CDR3 sequence is 15 residues long.

The V call is TRBV19, the J call TRBJ2-7, with D perhaps matching TRBD1 (6 bases). This CDR3 spans 15 amino acids. Trimming removed 8 bases from V and 3 bases from J, with 20 bases in between. Germline CDR1 LNHDA, CDR2 SQIVND (reference sequence). CDR3 amino acids: CASAAGGWRLYEQYF. CDR3 in DNA: TGTGCCAGTGCCGCTGGGGGCTGGAGACTCTACGAGCAGTACTTC.

This chain uses TRBV19 with TRBJ1-6; D is unresolved. The CDR3 contains 13 residues. Germline lookup yields CDR1 LNHDA and CDR2 SQIVND (reference sequence). The V gene lost 4 bases and the J gene lost 7 bases, with 8 bases spanning the gap. As DNA, the CDR3 is TGTGCCAGTAGTAGTACAGAAAATTCACCCCTCCACTTT. This codes for CASSSTENSPLHF.

This clone was observed a single time. The V gene is TRBV5-6, the J gene TRBJ2-2; D call uncertain. CDR1 and CDR2 from the germline V gene are SGHDT and YYEEEE. V was clipped by 2 bases and J by 6 bases, with 8 bases between them. The CDR3 loop spans 13 amino acids. The CDR3 DNA reads TGTGCCAGCAGCTTCCTCCCGGCCGGGGAGCTGTTTTTT. It yields the protein CASSFLPAGELFF. The full variable domain, completed using reference TRBV5-6 and TRBJ2-2, is DAGVTQSPTHLIKTRGQQVTLRCSPKSGHDTVSWYQQALGQGPQFIFQYYEEEERQRGNFPDRFSGHQFPNYSSELNVNALLLGDSALYLCASSFLPAGELFFGEGSRLTVL.

This clone appeared many times. The chain is built from TRBV4-2 and TRBJ2-1; a possible D gene is TRBD2 (5 bases). Per germline, CDR1 LGHNA and CDR2 YNFKEQ. The CDR3 has 16 residues. V lost 0 bases and J 7 bases, leaving 16 bases between the germline ends. The CDR3 loop reads CASSQDSSGMGNEQFF. CDR3 DNA: TGTGCCAGCAGCCAAGATTCTTCGGGAATGGGGAATGAGCAGTTCTTC.

The chain is built from TRBV3-1 (or the pseudogene TRBV3-2) and TRBJ2-1; 7 bases agree with TRBD1. V lost 0 bases to trimming and J lost 6 bases; unmatched junction nucleotides: 8. Germline CDR1 and CDR2: LGHDT and YNNKEL (reference sequence). This CDR3 has 16 residues. CDR3: CASSQDGWQGVNEQFF. CDR3 nucleotides: TGTGCCAGCAGCCAAGATGGTTGGCAGGGGGTCAATGAGCAGTTCTTC.

The rearrangement links TRBV5-4 to TRBJ1-2; 10 bases agree with TRBD1. This CDR3 spans 15 amino acids. Germline trimming cut 4 bases from V and 5 bases from J; bases unmatched to any gene: 8. Germline loops: CDR1 SGHNT, CDR2 YYREEE (reference sequence). CDR3 nucleotides: TGTGCCAGCAGCCCCGGACAGGGGGTGTTGTATGGCTACACCTTC. This translates into CASSPGQGVLYGYTF.

V is TRBV4-2 and J is TRBJ2-3; no reliable D call. Germline CDR1 is LGHNA and CDR2 is YNFKEQ. This CDR3 contains 14 residues. Trimming left V 6 bases short and J 2 bases short, with 12 bases between. The CDR3 DNA is TGTGCCAGCAGGCAATCCCCACACACAGATACGCAGTATTTT. Amino acid sequence: CASRQSPHTDTQYF.

The genes are TRBV3-1 (or the pseudogene TRBV3-2) and TRBJ1-6; perhaps TRBD1 as D (5 bases). CDR3 size: 15 residues. Germline V gene sequence: CDR1 LGHDT, CDR2 YNNKEL (reference sequence). V was pared by 4 bases and J by 5 bases, with 12 bases between. CDR3: CASSLVEGNNSPLHF. The CDR3 bases are TGTGCCAGCAGCCTCGTGGAGGGGAATAATTCACCCCTCCACTTT.

The V gene is TRBV6-6, the J gene TRBJ2-7, with D perhaps TRBD1 (5 bases). From germline, CDR1 is MNHNY and CDR2 SVGAGI (reference sequence). With 2 bases removed from V and 2 bases from J, the gap between germline ends came to 7 bases. The CDR3 has 13 residues. The CDR3 sequence: CASSYDSTYEQYF. The CDR3 DNA is TGTGCCAGCAGTTACGACAGCACCTACGAGCAGTACTTC.

The rearrangement links TRBV11-2 to TRBJ1-2; D remains unclear. Trimming removed 5 bases from V and 11 bases from J, with 3 bases in between. Germline-derived CDR1 and CDR2 are SGHAT and FQNNGV. The CDR3 length is 8 residues. The CDR3 loop is CASSLYTF. CDR3 sequence (DNA): TGTGCCAGCAGCCTTTACACCTTC.

This chain uses TRBV6-5 with TRBJ1-1, with D tentatively TRBD1 (5 bases). The length of the CDR3 is 15 residues. In germline, CDR1 is MNHEY, CDR2 SVGAGI. V gave up 1 base and J gave up 1 base, with 10 bases separating them. The CDR3 nucleotides read TGTGCCAGCAGTTACTACCGCGGGGGGAACACTGAAGCTTTCTTT. Its translation is CASSYYRGGNTEAFF.

This clone came up once. The rearrangement joins TRBV3-1 (or the pseudogene TRBV3-2) to TRBJ2-1; TRBD2 matches at 7 bases. Germline values: CDR1 LGHDT, CDR2 YNNKEL (reference sequence). The CDR3 is 15 amino acids. Trimming removed 1 base from V and 4 bases from J; junction bases left unmatched: 4. The CDR3 bases are TGTGCCAGCAGCCAAGCGGCTAGCGGTTACAATGAGCAGTTCTTC. This gives the protein CASSQAASGYNEQFF.

In its sample, this clone was seen once. The J gene is TRBJ2-6, the V gene TRBV11-3; TRBD1 aligns across 7 bases. Germline V lookup: CDR1 SGHNT, CDR2 YENEEA. CDR3 size: 16 residues. J was trimmed by 4 bases and V by 5 bases; bases with no gene match: 8. CDR3 nucleotide sequence: TGTGCCAGCAGCCCCCGAGACAGGGCAGGGGCCAACGTCCTGACTTTC. It yields the protein CASSPRDRAGANVLTF.

The gene calls are TRBV6-6 and TRBJ1-1; 9 positions agree with TRBD1. The CDR3 runs 14 residues. The trim removed 4 bases at V and 1 base at J, leaving 1 base unmatched. Germline CDR1 is MNHNY and CDR2 is SVGAGI (reference sequence). This CDR3 is CASSWDRENTEAFF. In DNA, the CDR3 is TGTGCCAGCAGTTGGGACAGGGAGAACACTGAAGCTTTCTTT.